Shown below are 29 T cell receptor beta chains from a single sample sequenced in a study of CD8 T cells in ankylosing spondylitis. TCRdb redid the calling of the 5' RACE reads with MiXCR, one entry per CDR3 protein. The data show about 140,000 distinct CDR3 sequences, with around 6.6% seen just once and around 11% held by the top ten. The sample taken for sequencing was blood, either unsorted or a sorted T cell fraction (not recorded which). Receptors were obtained from a female donor with ankylosing spondylitis or in good health (not recorded which).

This clonotype was detected ten times or more. This rearrangement joins TRBV7-2 to TRBJ1-2; D is unresolved. V was shortened by 1 base and J by 4 bases, with 13 bases between the two germline ends. The CDR3 is 15 amino acids. Per the germline V gene, CDR1 is SGHTA and CDR2 is FQGNSA. DNA of the CDR3: TGTGCCAGCAGCTTAGGGGTTGGACGGGGCTATGGCTACACCTTC. Translated, it gives CASSLGVGRGYGYTF.

The sample holds many counts of this clonotype. V is TRBV7-9 and J is TRBJ1-1, with 8 bases matching TRBD1. CDR3 size: 14 residues. CDR1 is SEHNR, CDR2 FQNEAQ, per germline (reference sequence). The V gene end was trimmed by 5 bases and the J gene end by 5 bases; junction bases not matched to a gene: 7. The CDR3 here is CASSPRTGRTEAFF. The CDR3 coding sequence is TGTGCCAGCAGCCCCCGGACAGGGAGGACTGAAGCTTTCTTT.

This chain links TRBV9 with TRBJ1-1; 7 nucleotides agree with TRBD1. Germline CDR1 is SGDLS and CDR2 is YYNGEE. With 3 bases clipped from V and 1 base from J, the junction kept 6 bases outside the gene matches. The CDR3 covers 15 residues. The CDR3 DNA follows: TGTGCCAGCAGCGAGGAGGGGGCAGCGAACACTGAAGCTTTCTTT. The encoded protein is CASSEEGAANTEAFF. Based on the CDR3 plus reference TRBV9 and TRBJ1-1, the full variable domain is DSGVTQTPKHLITATGQRVTLRCSPRSGDLSVYWYQQSLDQGLQFLIQYYNGEERAKGNILERFSAQQFPDLHSELNLSSLELGDSALYFCASSEEGAANTEAFFGQGTRLTVV.

This chain connects TRBV12-3 or TRBV12-4 to TRBJ2-1, with D perhaps being TRBD1 or TRBD2 (5 bases each). The germline V and J ends were trimmed by 8 bases and 0 bases, with 11 bases remaining between them. There are 14 residues in the CDR3. CDR3 sequence reads: CASGTTSSYNEQFF. CDR3 DNA: TGTGCCAGCGGGACGACAAGCTCCTACAATGAGCAGTTCTTC.

This clonotype appeared many times. The chain has TRBV5-1 and TRBJ2-3; 8 positions agree with TRBD2. There are 15 residues in the CDR3. Trimming cost V 2 bases and J 3 bases; bases outside gene matches: 5. Germline loops: CDR1 SGHRS, CDR2 YFSETQ. DNA of the CDR3: TGCGCCAGCAGCTTCGAGAGCGGGGGAACAGATACGCAGTATTTT. Encoded protein: CASSFESGGTDTQYF. Complete variable domain (other parts from reference TRBV5-1 and TRBJ2-3): KAGVTQTPRYLIKTRGQQVTLSCSPISGHRSVSWYQQTPGQGLQFLFEYFSETQRNKGNFPGRFSGRQFSNSRSEMNVSTLELGDSALYLCASSFESGGTDTQYFGPGTRLTVL.

J is TRBJ2-3 and V is TRBV4-2; no reliable D call. Trimming left V 0 bases short and J 4 bases short, with 20 bases between. CDR1 and CDR2 from the germline V gene are LGHNA and YNFKEQ. The CDR3 spans 18 residues. CDR3 DNA sequence: TGTGCCAGCAGCCAAGAAGGCTCATCCTTCACTCGGGCAGATACGCAGTATTTT. Its protein product is CASSQEGSSFTRADTQYF.

This clonotype was counted a few times. Here the CDR3 DNA reads TGTGCCAGCAGCTTAGCTCTTCGGGGTCTTCCGAACTATGGCTACACCTTC. It is translated as CASSLALRGLPNYGYTF. The genes are TRBV7-2 and TRBJ1-2, with D uncertain. The germline V gene has CDR1 SGHTA and CDR2 FQGNSA. The CDR3 contains 17 residues. Trimming took 0 bases from V and 2 from J, leaving 16 bases between them.

The gene calls are TRBV7-9 and TRBJ1-5; 7 bases fit TRBD1. The CDR3 has 14 residues. Germline-derived CDR1 and CDR2 are SEHNR and FQNEAQ (reference sequence). V shed 5 bases and J 4 bases; nucleotides not matched to a gene: 5. For the CDR3, the DNA is TGTGCCAGCAGCCTGGGACAGCCGAATCAGCCCCAGCATTTT. Amino acids: CASSLGQPNQPQHF.

This clonotype came up many times. The chain uses TRBV18 and TRBJ1-1, with no clear D. The CDR3 runs to 13 residues. V was shortened by 1 base and J by 1 base, with 4 bases between the two germline ends. Germline-derived CDR1 and CDR2 are KGHSH and LQKENI. The CDR3, as DNA: TGTGCCAGCTCACCACAAGGGAACACTGAAGCTTTCTTT. As protein: CASSPQGNTEAFF.

This clonotype showed up many times. CDR3 sequence (DNA): TGTGCCAGCAGTTTCGGATCGAGGGGCTACACCTTC. The encoded protein is CASSFGSRGYTF. The rearrangement links TRBV28 to TRBJ1-2; D not resolved. Germline values: CDR1 MDHEN, CDR2 SYDVKM. The CDR3 is 12 amino acids. The V end lost 3 bases, the J end lost 8 bases, and 10 bases lay between the germline ends.

This clonotype occurred many times. The J gene is TRBJ2-3, the V gene TRBV7-9; 8 nucleotides match TRBD2. This CDR3 is 17 amino acids long. Losses at the gene ends were 5 bases for V and 2 bases for J; bases not matched to a gene: 12. Germline V gene data show CDR1 as SEHNR and CDR2 as FQNEAQ (reference sequence). The CDR3 DNA reads TGTGCCAGCAGCACAACTCCGGGACTAGGCATCACAGATACGCAGTATTTT. As protein: CASSTTPGLGITDTQYF.

This clonotype was observed at least ten times. The gene calls are TRBV5-1 and TRBJ1-3; D is unresolved. V lost 6 bases and J lost 4, with 14 bases in between. The germline gives CDR1 SGHRS, CDR2 YFSETQ. The CDR3 extends over 14 amino acids. The CDR3 DNA is TGCGCCAGCACCACTCCTGGGCACGGAAACACCATATATTTT. As protein: CASTTPGHGNTIYF. The whole variable domain, filled in from reference TRBV5-1 and TRBJ1-3, reads KAGVTQTPRYLIKTRGQQVTLSCSPISGHRSVSWYQQTPGQGLQFLFEYFSETQRNKGNFPGRFSGRQFSNSRSEMNVSTLELGDSALYLCASTTPGHGNTIYFGEGSWLTVV.

This clonotype was counted at least ten times. This chain uses TRBV4-1 with TRBJ1-3; D possibly corresponds to TRBD1 (5 bases). This CDR3 contains 16 residues. The germline gives CDR1 MGHRA, CDR2 YSYEKL. V dropped 3 bases and J dropped 1 base, with 13 bases sitting between them. As DNA, the CDR3 is TGCGCCAGCAGCCATACCGGGACGGTATCTGGAAACACCATATATTTT. Its protein is CASSHTGTVSGNTIYF.

This clonotype was detected many times. The V and J genes are TRBV6-1 and TRBJ2-2; either TRBD1 or TRBD2 may fit D (5 bases each). The CDR3 totals 13 residues. CDR1 is MNHNS and CDR2 is SASEGT in the germline V gene. V lost 10 bases and J 6 bases, leaving 15 bases between the germline ends. In nucleotides, the CDR3 is TGTGCCACCTCTGGGGGAACGTCCGGGGAGCTGTTTTTT. Its translation is CATSGGTSGELFF.

This clonotype was detected ten times or more. This chain links TRBV6-5 with TRBJ2-1, with 9 bases aligning to TRBD2. The germline gives CDR1 MNHEY, CDR2 SVGAGI. CDR3 length: 14 amino acids. Losses at the gene ends were 3 bases for V and 6 bases for J; bases not matched to a gene: 3. The CDR3: CASSYSGGSNEQFF. CDR3 DNA sequence: TGTGCCAGCAGTTATAGCGGGGGTTCCAATGAGCAGTTCTTC.

This clonotype was seen repeatedly, ten times or more. The chain employs TRBV5-6 and TRBJ1-2, with D perhaps TRBD1 (5 bases). The CDR3 contains 14 residues. The germline V gene has CDR1 SGHDT and CDR2 YYEEEE. Trimming cost V 4 bases and J 0 bases, with 10 bases left between them. CDR3: CASSPDRTNYGYTF. CDR3 nucleotide sequence: TGTGCCAGCAGCCCAGACAGAACTAACTATGGCTACACCTTC. The variable domain in full, with the rest retrieved from reference TRBV5-6 and TRBJ1-2, is DAGVTQSPTHLIKTRGQQVTLRCSPKSGHDTVSWYQQALGQGPQFIFQYYEEEERQRGNFPDRFSGHQFPNYSSELNVNALLLGDSALYLCASSPDRTNYGYTFGSGTRLTVV.

This clonotype was found many times. The chain recombines TRBV20-1 with TRBJ1-1, with 7 bases that match TRBD1. The germline CDR1 and CDR2 sequences are DFQATT and SNEGSKA (reference sequence). The CDR3 has 14 residues. Germline trimming cut 3 bases from V and 0 bases from J; bases unmatched to any gene: 4. The CDR3 protein is CSARAGQMNTEAFF. The CDR3 DNA follows: TGCAGTGCTAGGGCGGGACAGATGAACACTGAAGCTTTCTTT.

This clonotype was counted many times. V is TRBV27 and J is TRBJ1-4; 7 bases are shared with TRBD1. This CDR3 is built from 15 residues. CDR1 and CDR2 (germline): MNHEY, SMNVEV (reference sequence). The V segment lost 5 bases and the J segment 4 bases; nucleotides outside the gene matches: 7. CDR3 residues: CASSQRTGGNEKLFF. The CDR3 DNA reads TGTGCCAGCAGTCAACGGACAGGCGGTAATGAAAAACTGTTTTTT. Using reference TRBV27 and TRBJ1-4 for the parts outside the CDR3, the full variable domain is EAQVTQNPRYLITVTGKKLTVTCSQNMNHEYMSWYRQDPGLGLRQIYYSMNVEVTDKGDVPEGYKVSRKEKRNFPLILESPSPNQTSLYFCASSQRTGGNEKLFFGSGTQLSVL.

There are a few counts of this clonotype. This chain joins TRBV7-6 and TRBJ2-1; 9 nucleotides agree with TRBD2. Trimming at V came to 1 base and at J to 6 bases, leaving 4 bases not matched to a gene. The CDR3 is made up of 15 amino acids. The germline V gene encodes CDR1 SGHVS and CDR2 FNYEAQ. CDR3 loop: CASSLVLAGPNEQFF. The CDR3 DNA sequence: TGTGCCAGCAGCTTAGTGCTAGCGGGGCCCAATGAGCAGTTCTTC.

There are many counts of this clonotype. The chain couples TRBV5-1 to TRBJ1-2, with TRBD1 as a possible D gene (6 bases). CDR1 is SGHRS and CDR2 is YFSETQ in the germline V gene. The CDR3 has 15 residues. The germline V and J ends were trimmed by 4 bases and 7 bases, with 20 bases remaining between them. CDR3 DNA sequence: TGCGCCAGCAGCCCAAGCTCGGCCCTACAGGGTGGCTACACCTTC. Residues: CASSPSSALQGGYTF.

The table lists this clonotype with a few counts. CDR3 nucleotides: TGCAGTGCTAGTGGTAGTCCAGGGGGCATGTCTCTATCTAGCAACTCCTACAATGAGCAGTTCTTC. Its translation is CSASGSPGGMSLSSNSYNEQFF. This chain connects TRBV20-1 to TRBJ2-1; 8 positions match TRBD1. This CDR3 is built from 22 residues. After removal of 3 bases from V and 0 bases from J, the junction contained 25 bases not matched to a gene. Germline-derived CDR1 and CDR2 are DFQATT and SNEGSKA (reference sequence).

This clonotype has just a few counts. The chain carries TRBV6-4 and TRBJ2-2, with TRBD1 as a possible D gene (7 bases). V was trimmed by 8 bases and J by 1 base, leaving 11 bases between them. The CDR3 sequence is 14 residues long. CDR1 and CDR2 (germline): MRHNA, SNTAGT. This CDR3 is CASRRDRNTGELFF. Here the CDR3 DNA reads TGTGCCAGCCGGAGGGACAGGAACACCGGGGAGCTGTTTTTT.

This clonotype was counted at least ten times. The rearrangement uses TRBV7-9 and TRBJ1-1; D is unresolved. This CDR3 contains 12 residues. V was cut by 0 bases and J by 8 bases, with 7 bases left in between. Germline CDR1 and CDR2: SEHNR and FQNEAQ (reference sequence). This CDR3 is CASSLAGREAFF. For the CDR3, the DNA is TGTGCCAGCAGCTTAGCGGGCAGGGAAGCTTTCTTT.

The chain has TRBV6-1 and TRBJ2-7, with D perhaps given as TRBD1 or TRBD2 (5 bases each). Germline V CDR1 and CDR2: MNHNS, SASEGT. The CDR3 has 14 amino acids. V shed 1 base and J shed 4 bases, with 11 bases lying between them. This chain's CDR3 is CASSEEGERYEQYF. CDR3 in DNA: TGTGCCAGCAGTGAAGAAGGGGAGAGGTACGAGCAGTACTTC.

This clonotype came up many times. The chain combines TRBV5-1 with TRBJ2-1, with 10 nucleotides matching TRBD1. This CDR3 is 16 amino acids long. Germline CDR1 and CDR2: SGHRS and YFSETQ. With V trimmed by 0 bases and J by 8 bases, 8 bases remained unmatched. CDR3 protein: CASSLVRDRGLDEQFF. CDR3 nucleotides: TGCGCCAGCAGCTTGGTTCGCGACAGGGGGCTGGATGAGCAGTTCTTC.

This clonotype was recorded at least ten times. The chain is built from TRBV5-1 and TRBJ1-1, with TRBD1 as a possible D gene (6 bases). Looked up from germline, CDR1 is SGHRS and CDR2 is YFSETQ. V was pared by 0 bases and J by 4 bases, with 7 bases between. The CDR3 consists of 13 residues. The CDR3 loop is CASSLGGATEAFF. The CDR3 bases are TGCGCCAGCAGCTTGGGGGGGGCCACTGAAGCTTTCTTT.

This clonotype has only a few counts. The chain employs TRBV6-1 and TRBJ1-3, with 7 nucleotides matching TRBD1. This CDR3 is built from 19 residues. Germline loops: CDR1 MNHNS, CDR2 SASEGT. The trim removed 5 bases at V and 0 bases at J, leaving 16 bases unmatched. The CDR3 DNA sequence: TGTGCCAGCAGTACACAGGGGCCCATCTCAGGACGCTCTGGAAACACCATATATTTT. This codes for CASSTQGPISGRSGNTIYF.

This clonotype was detected many times. The chain joins TRBV5-1 to TRBJ2-1; 8 bases map to TRBD2. The CDR3 has 17 amino acids. V lost 4 bases, J lost 0 bases, and 9 bases stayed unmatched. CDR1 is SGHRS, CDR2 YFSETQ, per germline. The CDR3 DNA follows: TGCGCCAGCAGCCTGGGCCTAGCGGGTCCCTCCTACAATGAGCAGTTCTTC. It translates to CASSLGLAGPSYNEQFF. Combining the CDR3 with reference TRBV5-1 and TRBJ2-1 gives the whole variable domain KAGVTQTPRYLIKTRGQQVTLSCSPISGHRSVSWYQQTPGQGLQFLFEYFSETQRNKGNFPGRFSGRQFSNSRSEMNVSTLELGDSALYLCASSLGLAGPSYNEQFFGPGTRLTVL.

This clonotype was observed at least ten times. The gene calls are TRBV7-2 and TRBJ2-3; perhaps TRBD2 as D (6 bases). Trimming left V 1 base short and J 6 bases short, with 11 bases between. This CDR3 spans 14 amino acids. From germline, CDR1 is SGHTA and CDR2 FQGNSA. CDR3 protein: CASSLGSGDDTQYF. The CDR3 DNA is TGTGCCAGCAGCTTAGGGTCGGGGGACGATACGCAGTATTTT.